This TCR beta chain comes out of a study of Ad26.COV2.S vaccination and SARS-CoV-2 variants. Study details: Participant was drawn from the COV1001 Ad26.COV2.S trial arm. Study conclusions and caveats: Vaccine recipients surpassed placebo recipients in spike-specific TCR breadth. Measures of TCR breadth and depth may have fallen short of total T cell responses. Similar non-spike TCR breadth was observed in recipients of vaccine and of placebo.

Profiling relied on immunoSEQ multiplex PCR, and the TCRdb table lists in-frame clones only, not all of them. The sample includes 430,000 or so clones, 90% of them seen just once. Treatment meaning: 19 received Ad26.COV2.S at low or high dose, single or two shots; roughly five received placebo; per-sample allocation not given. Collection of the samples took place on day 63 after the first injection of vaccine or placebo. J lost 3 bases, V lost 6 bases, and 12 bases had no gene match. This CDR3 comprises 19 residues. Germline V gene data show CDR1 as ENHRY and CDR2 as SYGVKD. In the case of this clone: Its antigen is not identified.

The sample in question was peripheral blood, obtained in a trial of Ad26.COV2.S vaccine versus placebo. The source is a person aged 18-60 years who received the Ad26.COV2.S COVID-19 vaccine or a placebo. The gene calls are TRBV10-3 and TRBJ2-3, with TRBD2 matching 16 bases. CDR3 nucleotide sequence: TGTGCCATCAGACCGGGACTAGCGGGAGGGCAGTTCCAGACAGATACGCAGTATTTT. Its translation is CAIRPGLAGGQFQTDTQYF.